A selection of T cell receptor beta chains follows, all from one sample in a study of PD-1 blockade in classical Hodgkin lymphoma. Libraries were prepared by immunoSEQ multiplex PCR; TCRdb keeps only in-frame clonotypes and omits some of them. The sample consists of around 50,000 clones, about three quarters of them appearing once. Sequencing was performed on peripheral blood mononuclear cells (PBMCs), taken before the fourth cycle of nivolumab. These receptors originate from a human donor with classical Hodgkin lymphoma. Each CDR3 is given with its conserved first and last residue. Fields, in order: CDR3 DNA, CDR3 protein, clone size, J gene, V gene, D gene. The D gene is left open where the match is weak. Not all rows give a size; the values are once, few, many and, for expanded clones, a class.

DNA: TGTGCCAGCAGCGTAGCTACGAAAGATACGCAGTATTTT
CDR3: CASSVATKDTQYF
size: -
J: TRBJ2-3
V: TRBV9
D: -

DNA: TGTGCCAGCAGTTTCTACCCGGGACTAGCGGGAGGATCCACCGGGGAGCTGTTTTTT
CDR3: CASSFYPGLAGGSTGELFF
size: -
J: TRBJ2-2
V: TRBV28
D: TRBD2

DNA: TGCGCCAGCAGCCAAGAAGGCACAGATACGCAGTATTTT
CDR3: CASSQEGTDTQYF
size: -
J: TRBJ2-3
V: TRBV4-1
D: -

DNA: TGCGCCAGCAGCTCTGGGACAGGGTCAGCAGATACGCAGTATTTT
CDR3: CASSSGTGSADTQYF
size: -
J: TRBJ2-3
V: TRBV4-3
D: TRBD1

DNA: TGTGCCAGCAGTAAGGCTGAAGCTTTCTTT
CDR3: CASSKAEAFF
size: -
J: TRBJ1-1
V: TRBV6-6
D: -

DNA: TGTGCCATCAGTGATAGGACTAGCGGGAGAACCCCTTACAATGAGCAGTTCTTC
CDR3: CAISDRTSGRTPYNEQFF
size: -
J: TRBJ2-1
V: TRBV10-3
D: TRBD2

DNA: TGTGCCAGCAGTGAGGGGACAGGTCTTTCACCCCTCCACTTT
CDR3: CASSEGTGLSPLHF
size: -
J: TRBJ1-6
V: TRBV6-1
D: TRBD1

DNA: TGCGCCAGCAGCTTGGGGCAGGCATCAGATACGCAGTATTTT
CDR3: CASSLGQASDTQYF
size: -
J: TRBJ2-3
V: TRBV5-1
D: -

DNA: TGTGCCAGCAGCTCATTACCAGGGGACAGGGGTCACACCGGGGAGCTGTTTTTT
CDR3: CASSSLPGDRGHTGELFF
size: -
J: TRBJ2-2
V: TRBV28
D: TRBD1

DNA: TGTGCCAGCTCACCAAGCGGGGCGGGCGACACTGAAGCTTTCTTT
CDR3: CASSPSGAGDTEAFF
size: -
J: TRBJ1-1
V: TRBV18
D: -

DNA: TGTGCCAGTAGCCCCGCGGGACAGGGGCTAAACATTCAGTACTTC
CDR3: CASSPAGQGLNIQYF
size: -
J: TRBJ2-4
V: TRBV19
D: TRBD1

DNA: TGTGCCAGCAGCTTGGCCTTAGGGGCCGACTCCTACAATGAGCAGTTCTTC
CDR3: CASSLALGADSYNEQFF
size: -
J: TRBJ2-1
V: TRBV5-4
D: -

DNA: TGCAGCGTTGAAAAGGGTCAGGACACTGAAGCTTTCTTT
CDR3: CSVEKGQDTEAFF
size: -
J: TRBJ1-1
V: TRBV29-1
D: -

DNA: TGTGCCAGCAGCGTAGCTGGGGAACCGGGACAGGGGGCGAACGAGCAGTACTTC
CDR3: CASSVAGEPGQGANEQYF
size: -
J: TRBJ2-7
V: TRBV9
D: TRBD1

DNA: TGTGCCAGCAGGATCTCCTACGAGCAGTACTTC
CDR3: CASRISYEQYF
size: -
J: TRBJ2-7
V: TRBV6-5
D: -

DNA: TGTGCCAGCCAAACCCCTAGCGGGCCGTCCTACGAGCAGTACTTC
CDR3: CASQTPSGPSYEQYF
size: -
J: TRBJ2-7
V: TRBV2
D: TRBD2

DNA: TGTGCCAGCAGCTTAGTGGGACAGGAACCGTACGAGCAGTACTTC
CDR3: CASSLVGQEPYEQYF
size: -
J: TRBJ2-7
V: TRBV7-2
D: TRBD1

DNA: TGCGCCAGCAGTTTGATTAGCGGGAGCGAGCAGTACTTC
CDR3: CASSLISGSEQYF
size: -
J: TRBJ2-7
V: TRBV10-2
D: TRBD2

DNA: TGTGCCAGTAAGAGGAGGGGTCAAGCCAAAAACATTCAGTACTTC
CDR3: CASKRRGQAKNIQYF
size: few
J: TRBJ2-4
V: TRBV19
D: -

DNA: TGTGCCAGCAGCCACAAGGGGAAGGAGACCCAGTACTTC
CDR3: CASSHKGKETQYF
size: -
J: TRBJ2-5
V: TRBV11-3
D: -

DNA: TGTGCCAGTAGTAGGGGGCGGGAGGAGACGCCACGTGAGACCCAGTACTTC
CDR3: CASSRGREETPRETQYF
size: once
J: TRBJ2-5
V: TRBV19
D: TRBD2

DNA: TGTGCCAGCAGCTGGAACACAGGGGGACGAGAGACCCAGTACTTC
CDR3: CASSWNTGGRETQYF
size: -
J: TRBJ2-5
V: TRBV5-6
D: TRBD1

DNA: TGTGCCAGCAGTTTATTACAGGGGGCCTACGAGCAGTACTTC
CDR3: CASSLLQGAYEQYF
size: -
J: TRBJ2-7
V: TRBV28
D: TRBD1

DNA: TGTGCCAGCAGCTTTAACGCGGGCTTCAGCTCCTATAATTCACCCCTCCACTTT
CDR3: CASSFNAGFSSYNSPLHF
size: -
J: TRBJ1-6
V: TRBV7-6
D: -

DNA: TGTGCCAGCAGTTACAACCCTGGAGGCGATGAGCAGTTCTTC
CDR3: CASSYNPGGDEQFF
size: -
J: TRBJ2-1
V: TRBV6-5
D: -

DNA: TGTGCCAGCAGCCCCCCCGGGGCGAGAAACAATGAGCAGTTCTTC
CDR3: CASSPPGARNNEQFF
size: -
J: TRBJ2-1
V: TRBV6-5
D: -

DNA: TGCGCCAGCAGCTTAAAGGACAGGGTATTCGAGCAGTACTTC
CDR3: CASSLKDRVFEQYF
size: -
J: TRBJ2-7
V: TRBV5-1
D: TRBD1

DNA: TGTGCCAGCATTCCACCGGGACTAGCGCACACCTACGAGCAGTACTTC
CDR3: CASIPPGLAHTYEQYF
size: -
J: TRBJ2-7
V: TRBV2
D: TRBD2

DNA: TGTGCCAGCACGGATAGCGGGTCGTACAATGAGCAGTTCTTC
CDR3: CASTDSGSYNEQFF
size: few
J: TRBJ2-1
V: TRBV6-1
D: TRBD2

DNA: TGCGCCAGCAGCTATAGGACGAACACTGAAGCTTTCTTT
CDR3: CASSYRTNTEAFF
size: -
J: TRBJ1-1
V: TRBV5-1
D: -

DNA: TGTGCCAGCAGTCTTTTCGCGGCCCAAGTGACTGGGGAGCTGTTTTTT
CDR3: CASSLFAAQVTGELFF
size: -
J: TRBJ2-2
V: TRBV27
D: -

DNA: TGTGCCAGTAGTATAGATAGTCGGGCCGGACGCCAGGGCTACACCTTC
CDR3: CASSIDSRAGRQGYTF
size: -
J: TRBJ1-2
V: TRBV19
D: -

DNA: TGTGCCAGCAGCGTAGTAGCACCCTATACGCAGTATTTT
CDR3: CASSVVAPYTQYF
size: -
J: TRBJ2-3
V: TRBV9
D: -

DNA: TGTGCCAGTAGTATGCCCGGGACTAGCGGGAGTGCTTACAATGAGCAGTTCTTC
CDR3: CASSMPGTSGSAYNEQFF
size: -
J: TRBJ2-1
V: TRBV19
D: TRBD2

DNA: TGTGCCAGCAGCGTCCTAGCTGACTCCCGAAATGAGCAGTTCTTC
CDR3: CASSVLADSRNEQFF
size: -
J: TRBJ2-1
V: TRBV9
D: -

DNA: TGTGCCAGCAGCTTAGGGGGACCACGGGAGACCCAGTACTTC
CDR3: CASSLGGPRETQYF
size: -
J: TRBJ2-5
V: TRBV11-2
D: -

DNA: TGTGCCAGCGGGAGCTACAATGAGCAGTTCTTC
CDR3: CASGSYNEQFF
size: -
J: TRBJ2-1
V: TRBV19
D: -

DNA: TGTGCCAGCAGTGATACTAGCGGGGGAGCCTACGAGCAGTACTTC
CDR3: CASSDTSGGAYEQYF
size: -
J: TRBJ2-7
V: TRBV2
D: TRBD2

DNA: TGTGCCAGCAGTTCCCGGGACAGGTTATATGGCTACACCTTC
CDR3: CASSSRDRLYGYTF
size: -
J: TRBJ1-2
V: TRBV6-6
D: TRBD1

DNA: TGTGCCAGCAGCCAGAGTAGCGGCACCCACTACAATGAGCAGTTCTTC
CDR3: CASSQSSGTHYNEQFF
size: few
J: TRBJ2-1
V: TRBV7-9
D: -

DNA: TGCAGTGCTCGAAACAATGAGCAGTTCTTC
CDR3: CSARNNEQFF
size: -
J: TRBJ2-1
V: TRBV20-1
D: -

DNA: TGTGCCAGCAGCTTGGGAACCCAGCCCCAGCATTTT
CDR3: CASSLGTQPQHF
size: -
J: TRBJ1-5
V: TRBV5-6
D: -

DNA: TGTGCCAGCAGCTTGGCAGCAACCGGGGAGCTGTTTTTT
CDR3: CASSLAATGELFF
size: few
J: TRBJ2-2
V: TRBV5-5
D: -

DNA: TGTGCCAGCAAAGGGTATCGGACTAGCGGGAGCTCCACAGATACGCAGTATTTT
CDR3: CASKGYRTSGSSTDTQYF
size: -
J: TRBJ2-3
V: TRBV2
D: TRBD2

DNA: TGTGCCAGCAGTGGCACAGGGGTTCCCACTGAAGCTTTCTTT
CDR3: CASSGTGVPTEAFF
size: -
J: TRBJ1-1
V: TRBV2
D: TRBD1

DNA: TGTGCCAGCAGTGAAAAAGAGAACACTGAAGCTTTCTTT
CDR3: CASSEKENTEAFF
size: few
J: TRBJ1-1
V: TRBV6-1
D: -

DNA: TGTGCCAGCAGCTTAGGTGGGGGGCACTACAATGAGCAGTTCTTC
CDR3: CASSLGGGHYNEQFF
size: -
J: TRBJ2-1
V: TRBV7-8
D: -